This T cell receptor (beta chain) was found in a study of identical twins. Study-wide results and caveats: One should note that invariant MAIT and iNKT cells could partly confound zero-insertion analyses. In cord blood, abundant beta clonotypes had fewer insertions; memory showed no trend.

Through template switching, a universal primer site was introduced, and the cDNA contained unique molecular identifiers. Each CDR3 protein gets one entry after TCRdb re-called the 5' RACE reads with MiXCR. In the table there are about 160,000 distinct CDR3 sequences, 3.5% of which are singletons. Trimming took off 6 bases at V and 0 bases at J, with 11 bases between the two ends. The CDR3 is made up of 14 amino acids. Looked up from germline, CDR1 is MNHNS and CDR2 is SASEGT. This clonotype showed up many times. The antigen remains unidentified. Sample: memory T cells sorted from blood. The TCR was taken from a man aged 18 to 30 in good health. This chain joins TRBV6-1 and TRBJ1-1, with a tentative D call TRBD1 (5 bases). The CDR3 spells CASSGGGLNTEAFF. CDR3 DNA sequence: TGTGCCAGCAGCGGCGGGGGGTTGAACACTGAAGCTTTCTTT.